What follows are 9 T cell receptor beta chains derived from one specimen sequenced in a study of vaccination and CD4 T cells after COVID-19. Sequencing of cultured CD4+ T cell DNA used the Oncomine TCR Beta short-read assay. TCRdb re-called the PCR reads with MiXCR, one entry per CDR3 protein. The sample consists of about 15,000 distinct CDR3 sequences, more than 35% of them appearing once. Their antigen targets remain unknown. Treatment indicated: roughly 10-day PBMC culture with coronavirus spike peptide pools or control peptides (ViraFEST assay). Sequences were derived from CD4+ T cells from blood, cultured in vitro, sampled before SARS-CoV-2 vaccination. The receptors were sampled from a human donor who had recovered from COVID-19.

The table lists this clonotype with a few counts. CDR3: CASSERTGDYGYTF. DNA for the CDR3: TGTGCCAGCAGTGAACGGACAGGGGACTATGGCTACACCTTC. The chain uses TRBV6-1 and TRBJ1-2; 9 nucleotides match TRBD1. V was clipped by 2 bases and J by 3 bases; unmatched bases: 1. The CDR3 length is 14 residues. Germline values: CDR1 MNHNS, CDR2 SASEGT.

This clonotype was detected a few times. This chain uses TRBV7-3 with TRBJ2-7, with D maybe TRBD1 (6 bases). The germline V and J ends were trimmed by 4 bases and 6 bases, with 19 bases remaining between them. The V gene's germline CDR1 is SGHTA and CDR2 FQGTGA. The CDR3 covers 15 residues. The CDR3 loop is CASSSSPTDRTEQYF. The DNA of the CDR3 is TGTGCCAGCAGCTCATCCCCTACTGACAGGACCGAGCAGTACTTC.

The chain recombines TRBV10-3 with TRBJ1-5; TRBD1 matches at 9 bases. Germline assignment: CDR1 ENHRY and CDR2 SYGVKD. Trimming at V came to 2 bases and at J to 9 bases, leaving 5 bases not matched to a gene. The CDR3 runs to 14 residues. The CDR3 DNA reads TGTGCCATCAGTGAGGCCGGGACAGGGCGGCCCCAGCATTTT. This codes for CAISEAGTGRPQHF.

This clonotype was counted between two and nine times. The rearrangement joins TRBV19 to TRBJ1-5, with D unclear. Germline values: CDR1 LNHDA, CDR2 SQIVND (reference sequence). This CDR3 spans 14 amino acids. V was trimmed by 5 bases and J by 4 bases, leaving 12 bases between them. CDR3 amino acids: CASSSREGNQPQHF. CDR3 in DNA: TGTGCCAGTAGTTCGCGGGAGGGAAATCAGCCCCAGCATTTT.

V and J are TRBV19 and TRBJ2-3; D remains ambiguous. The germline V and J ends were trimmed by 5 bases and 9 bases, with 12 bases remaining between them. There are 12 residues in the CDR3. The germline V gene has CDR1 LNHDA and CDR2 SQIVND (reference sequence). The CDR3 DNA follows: TGTGCCAGTAGTTTCCATGAAGGGACGCAGTATTTT. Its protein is CASSFHEGTQYF.

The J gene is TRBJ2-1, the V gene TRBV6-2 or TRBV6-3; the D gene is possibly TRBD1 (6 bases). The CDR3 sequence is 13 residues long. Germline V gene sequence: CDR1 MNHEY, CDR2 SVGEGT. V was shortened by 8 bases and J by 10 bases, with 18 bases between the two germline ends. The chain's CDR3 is CASAKGFDREQFF. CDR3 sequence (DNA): TGTGCCAGCGCTAAGGGTTTTGACAGGGAGCAGTTCTTC.

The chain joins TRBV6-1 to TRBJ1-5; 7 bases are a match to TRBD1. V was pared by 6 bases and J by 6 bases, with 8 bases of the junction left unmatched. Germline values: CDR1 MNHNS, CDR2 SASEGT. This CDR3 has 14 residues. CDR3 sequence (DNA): TGTGCCAGCAGGCCCGGGACAGTGACTCAGCCCCAGCATTTT. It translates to CASRPGTVTQPQHF.

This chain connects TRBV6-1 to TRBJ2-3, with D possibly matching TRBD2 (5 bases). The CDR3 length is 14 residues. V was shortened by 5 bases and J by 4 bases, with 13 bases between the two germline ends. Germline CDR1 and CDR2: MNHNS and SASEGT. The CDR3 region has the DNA TGTGCCAGCAGTCGGGGTCTTCAGGCAGATACGCAGTATTTT. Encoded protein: CASSRGLQADTQYF.

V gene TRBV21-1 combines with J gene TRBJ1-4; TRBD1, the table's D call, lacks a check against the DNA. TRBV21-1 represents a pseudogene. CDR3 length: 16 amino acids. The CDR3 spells CASSDGQGATNEKLFF. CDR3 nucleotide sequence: TGTGCCAGCAGCGATGGACAGGGGGCAACTAATGAAAAACTGTTTTTT.